These 26 T cell receptor beta chains were all obtained from the same sample, sequenced in a study of T-cell memory formation after mild COVID-19 (dated by TCRdb to the early 2020s). The protocol used for the library was 5' RACE. Sequencing used an Illumina NovaSeq 6000. Using fastp at Q25 and MiXCR, TCRdb reprocessed the public reads and kept productive beta chains. For every CDR3 protein sequence, its rows merge into one entry that carries the most common genes and DNA. The sample profile shows more than 150,000 distinct CDR3 sequences; less than 20% of them were found once. Roughly 4.3% of the sample is taken by the ten largest. The sample comprised PBMCs or a T cell subset sorted from them (not recorded which). Every receptor here comes from a young man who had mild COVID-19 (a few samples of this study predate the infection). The sample titles of this study are shuffled in the database, so cell type and time point are left out; the donor was told from shared clones.

The chain joins TRBV6-1 to TRBJ2-5, with D uncertain. The ends were cut back, 1 base at V and 6 bases at J, with 12 bases in the middle. Germline assignment: CDR1 MNHNS and CDR2 SASEGT. This CDR3 comprises 14 residues. CDR3 residues: CASSEEVAAQTQYF. CDR3 nucleotides: TGTGCCAGCAGTGAAGAAGTCGCGGCACAGACCCAGTACTTC.

This clonotype has more than one count but fewer than ten. The V call is TRBV4-2, the J call TRBJ1-5, with unresolved D. The CDR3 sequence is 13 residues long. Germline CDR1 reads LGHNA; CDR2 reads YNFKEQ. V shed 0 bases and J shed 9 bases, with 9 bases lying between them. CDR3 bases: TGTGCCAGCAGCCAAGACGGCGCCGGGCCCCAGCATTTT. Protein: CASSQDGAGPQHF.

This chain joins TRBV7-9 and TRBJ1-2, with no clear D. The length of the CDR3 is 12 residues. Trimming pared 5 bases from V and 8 bases from J, leaving 12 bases between. CDR1 is SEHNR, CDR2 FQNEAQ, per germline (reference sequence). The CDR3 DNA is TGTGCCAGCAGCCCTAACGTAGAAGGCTACACCTTC. It codes for CASSPNVEGYTF.

The rearrangement links TRBV7-6 to TRBJ2-5; a weak D match, TRBD1 (5 bases). This CDR3 has 13 amino acids. Trimming removed 8 bases at V and 6 bases at J, with 16 bases between. Per germline, CDR1 SGHVS and CDR2 FNYEAQ. CDR3 sequence (DNA): TGTGCCAGCCAAGTCCAGGGTAGAAAGACCCAGTACTTC. Translating it yields CASQVQGRKTQYF.

This clonotype was detected only a few times. DNA for the CDR3: TGTGCCAGCAGTTTATCGAGGGAGTCTAGGACCCAGTACTTC. As protein: CASSLSRESRTQYF. The rearrangement uses TRBV12-3 or TRBV12-4 and TRBJ2-5; D is perhaps TRBD2 (5 bases). The CDR3 has 14 amino acids. Trimming shortened V by 2 bases and J by 7 bases, and 14 bases separated the two germline ends.

V gene TRBV15 combines with J gene TRBJ2-5, with unresolved D. Per the germline V gene, CDR1 is LNHNV and CDR2 is YYDKDF (reference sequence). This CDR3 has 16 amino acids. V was cut by 0 bases and J by 5 bases, with 16 bases left in between. Written as DNA, the CDR3 is TGTGCCACCAGCAGAGATCCTCGGCCAGCACGGGAGACCCAGTACTTC. Residues: CATSRDPRPARETQYF. The full variable domain, with the rest looked up from reference TRBV15 and TRBJ2-5, is DAMVIQNPRYQVTQFGKPVTLSCSQTLNHNVMYWYQQKSSQAPKLLFHYYDKDFNNEADTPDNFQSRRPNTSFCFLDIRSPGLGDTAMYLCATSRDPRPARETQYFGPGTRLLVL.

In its sample, this clonotype was seen a few times. V and J are TRBV9 and TRBJ2-3, with unresolved D. V lost 0 bases and J lost 3, with 8 bases in between. The germline CDR1 and CDR2 sequences are SGDLS and YYNGEE. The CDR3 is 14 amino acids. The CDR3, as DNA: TGTGCCAGCAGCGTAGCTCAGGTTACAGATACGCAGTATTTT. This sequence encodes CASSVAQVTDTQYF.

There are a few counts of this clonotype. The chain joins TRBV21-1 to TRBJ1-4; the tabulated D call, TRBD1, remains unverified against the DNA. TRBV21-1 is a pseudogene segment. This CDR3 contains 14 residues. The CDR3 bases are TGTGCCAGCACCCGGACGGGCTTTAATGAAAAACTGTTTTTT. This encodes CASTRTGFNEKLFF.

The chain links TRBV7-6 to TRBJ1-1, with D possibly being TRBD1 (5 bases). The CDR3 is 15 residues long. The V and J ends lost 0 bases and 4 bases respectively, with 12 bases between them. The germline CDR1 and CDR2 sequences are SGHVS and FNYEAQ. The CDR3 coding sequence is TGTGCCAGCAGCTTAGCAGGGGAGCTGGGCACTGAAGCTTTCTTT. It is translated as CASSLAGELGTEAFF. Together with reference TRBV7-6 and TRBJ1-1, the CDR3 gives the full variable domain: GAGVSQSPRYKVTKRGQDVALRCDPISGHVSLYWYRQALGQGPEFLTYFNYEAQQDKSGLPNDRFSAERPEGSISTLTIQRTEQRDSAMYRCASSLAGELGTEAFFGQGTRLTVV.

This clonotype has only a few counts. This chain joins TRBV2 and TRBJ1-1, with TRBD1 identical over 11 bases. This CDR3 has 15 residues. CDR1 is SNHLY and CDR2 is FYNNEI in the germline V gene. Trimming removed 2 bases from V and 4 bases from J; junction bases left unmatched: 3. In nucleotides, the CDR3 is TGTGCCAGCAGTGAAAGGGGGACAGGGGGCACTGAAGCTTTCTTT. This encodes CASSERGTGGTEAFF. Together with reference TRBV2 and TRBJ1-1, the CDR3 gives the full variable domain: EPEVTQTPSHQVTQMGQEVILRCVPISNHLYFYWYRQILGQKVEFLVSFYNNEISEKSEIFDDQFSVERPDGSNFTLKIRSTKLEDSAMYFCASSERGTGGTEAFFGQGTRLTVV.

This sequence joins TRBV2 and TRBJ1-2, with TRBD1 matching 12 bases. This CDR3 has 17 amino acids. Trimming at V came to 5 bases and at J to 3 bases, leaving 10 bases not matched to a gene. Germline V CDR1 and CDR2: SNHLY, FYNNEI. The CDR3 DNA follows: TGTGCCAGCAGTCACGACTCGGGACAGGGGGCGTACTATGGCTACACCTTC. Translated, it gives CASSHDSGQGAYYGYTF.

The chain couples TRBV9 to TRBJ2-3, with 10 bases lining up with TRBD2. J was trimmed by 4 bases and V by 1 base; bases with no gene match: 12. The CDR3 is 18 amino acids. Per germline, CDR1 SGDLS and CDR2 YYNGEE. The DNA of the CDR3 is TGTGCCAGCAGCGTACGGGATGACTCTAGCGGGGGTTCAGATACGCAGTATTTT. Amino acids: CASSVRDDSSGGSDTQYF. The full variable domain, completed using reference TRBV9 and TRBJ2-3, is DSGVTQTPKHLITATGQRVTLRCSPRSGDLSVYWYQQSLDQGLQFLIQYYNGEERAKGNILERFSAQQFPDLHSELNLSSLELGDSALYFCASSVRDDSSGGSDTQYFGPGTRLTVL.

This clonotype showed up just a few times. The CDR3 loop is CASSLVVGGATEAFF. CDR3 coding DNA: TGTGCCAGCAGCTTAGTGGTCGGGGGTGCGACTGAAGCTTTCTTT. The chain couples TRBV7-2 to TRBJ1-1, with TRBD1 as a possible D gene (5 bases). The ends were cut back, 1 base at V and 5 bases at J, with 14 bases in the middle. This CDR3 comprises 15 residues. Germline-derived CDR1 and CDR2 are SGHTA and FQGNSA.

This clonotype was found many times. The chain couples TRBV18 to TRBJ2-2; perhaps TRBD1 as D (6 bases). The V gene lost 3 bases and the J gene lost 1 base, with 9 bases spanning the gap. Germline V CDR1 and CDR2: KGHSH, LQKENI. The CDR3 is 15 amino acids. CDR3 residues: CASSPSGQNTGELFF. In DNA form, the CDR3 reads TGTGCCAGCTCACCCTCGGGACAGAACACCGGGGAGCTGTTTTTT.

This chain uses TRBV20-1 with TRBJ1-1, with 9 bases identical to TRBD1. This CDR3 is 14 amino acids long. V shed 3 bases, J shed 1 base, and the junction held 3 bases outside the gene matches. Per the germline V gene, CDR1 is DFQATT and CDR2 is SNEGSKA (reference sequence). The CDR3 spells CSASPQGANTEAFF. DNA of the CDR3: TGCAGTGCTAGTCCACAGGGGGCGAACACTGAAGCTTTCTTT.

The V gene is TRBV7-2, the J gene TRBJ2-5; TRBD2 aligns across 8 bases. J gave up 2 bases and V 0 bases, and 5 bases lay outside the gene matches. CDR1 is SGHTA and CDR2 is FQGNSA in the germline V gene. The CDR3 length is 16 residues. The CDR3 region has the DNA TGTGCCAGCAGCTTAGCCGGGGGGGCTGGGCAAGAGACCCAGTACTTC. Translated: CASSLAGGAGQETQYF.

The rearrangement links TRBV6-5 to TRBJ2-7; 8 bases agree with TRBD2. Trimming took 6 bases from V and 7 from J; bases not matched to a gene: 11. Germline loops: CDR1 MNHEY, CDR2 SVGAGI. The CDR3 length is 14 residues. The CDR3 DNA is TGTGCCAGCAGGTCAGCGGGGGTGGCTAGGGAGCAGTACTTC. Translating gives CASRSAGVAREQYF.

The V and J genes are TRBV12-3 or TRBV12-4 and TRBJ1-4; D remains unclear. V shed 2 bases and J shed 8 bases, with 9 bases lying between them. The CDR3 is 13 residues long. CDR3 nucleotide sequence: TGTGCCAGCAGTTTATTCCGGGAAGAAAAACTGTTTTTT. This gives the protein CASSLFREEKLFF.

The chain recombines TRBV4-2 with TRBJ2-1; 9 bases agree with TRBD1. J lost 6 bases, V lost 4 bases, and 7 bases had no gene match. Germline V lookup: CDR1 LGHNA, CDR2 YNFKEQ. This CDR3 is 15 amino acids long. CDR3: CASSLQRDRVNEQFF. For the CDR3, the DNA is TGTGCCAGCAGCCTACAAAGGGACAGGGTCAATGAGCAGTTCTTC.

This clonotype was observed a few times. The chain links TRBV4-1 to TRBJ2-1; no definite D call. CDR1 is MGHRA and CDR2 is YSYEKL in the germline V gene. The CDR3 runs 13 residues. Trimming took off 0 bases at V and 5 bases at J, with 5 bases between the two ends. The CDR3 nucleotides are TGCGCCAGCAGCCAAGACGGCGACAATGAGCAGTTCTTC. Its translation: CASSQDGDNEQFF.

A few counts support this clonotype. V usage is TRBV30 and J usage is TRBJ2-5, with D maybe TRBD1 (5 bases). This CDR3 has 14 residues. The germline gives CDR1 GTSNPN, CDR2 SVGIG (reference sequence). Trimming cost V 8 bases and J 2 bases, with 18 bases left between them. The CDR3 is CAAHPGQGQETQYF. DNA of the CDR3: TGTGCCGCGCACCCGGGCCAGGGACAAGAGACCCAGTACTTC.

The chain uses TRBV18 and TRBJ2-5; weak D call: TRBD2 (5 bases). CDR3 length: 14 residues. Trimming shortened V by 3 bases and J by 0 bases, and 8 bases separated the two germline ends. In germline, CDR1 is KGHSH, CDR2 LQKENI. CDR3 coding DNA: TGTGCCAGCTCACCCAAAGCGGACCAAGAGACCCAGTACTTC. This codes for CASSPKADQETQYF. Filled out from reference TRBV18 and TRBJ2-5, the complete variable domain reads NAGVMQNPRHLVRRRGQEARLRCSPMKGHSHVYWYRQLPEEGLKFMVYLQKENIIDESGMPKERFSAEFPKEGPSILRIQQVVRGDSAAYFCASSPKADQETQYFGPGTRLLVL.

The table lists this clonotype with many counts. V is TRBV11-2 and J is TRBJ2-3; 11 nucleotides align to TRBD2. The trim removed 2 bases at V and 6 bases at J, leaving 7 bases unmatched. CDR3 length: 16 amino acids. Germline V CDR1 and CDR2: SGHAT, FQNNGV. The CDR3: CASSLRWTSGRDTQYF. The CDR3 region has the DNA TGTGCCAGCAGCTTAAGGTGGACTAGCGGGCGGGATACGCAGTATTTT.

This clonotype was counted only a few times. This chain uses TRBV25-1 with TRBJ1-1; the D gene is possibly TRBD1 (6 bases). In germline, CDR1 is MGHDK, CDR2 SYGVNS. V lost 7 bases to trimming and J lost 8 bases, with 17 bases between them. This CDR3 has 13 amino acids. The CDR3: CASTSDSDVEAFF. DNA for the CDR3: TGTGCCAGCACCTCGGACAGCGATGTCGAAGCTTTCTTT.

The sample holds a few counts of this clonotype. The rearrangement joins TRBV5-1 to TRBJ1-5; D gene unclear. This CDR3 is 15 amino acids long. V gave up 5 bases and J gave up 3 bases, with 15 bases separating them. CDR1 and CDR2 from the germline V gene are SGHRS and YFSETQ. The DNA of the CDR3 is TGCGCCAGCAGATACGGGGTTGGGGACAATCAGCCCCAGCATTTT. This gives the protein CASRYGVGDNQPQHF.

This clonotype was observed a few times. The genes are TRBV9 and TRBJ2-5; D is perhaps TRBD1 (6 bases). V was trimmed by 4 bases and J by 4 bases, leaving 14 bases between them. Germline lookup yields CDR1 SGDLS and CDR2 YYNGEE. This CDR3 spans 14 amino acids. The CDR3 DNA reads TGTGCCAGCAGCTCCACAGGGTTCGTAGAGACCCAGTACTTC. This sequence encodes CASSSTGFVETQYF.